The clone carrying this TCR beta chain was recorded only once. The record originates from a study of blood T cell repertoires in COVID-19. Turning to the study itself: PBMCs, B-cell-depleted T cells, or T cells were the source of the cDNA or gDNA that made up the material.

Trimming left V 5 bases short and J 5 bases short, with 12 bases between. Per germline, CDR1 SNHLY and CDR2 FYNNEI. The CDR3 extends over 13 amino acids. Produced via immunoSEQ multiplex PCR; TCRdb's table is partial and in-frame only. The table shows 200,000 to 250,000 clones, with over 60% occurring only once. This sequence was found in a woman in her sixties or seventies with acute or convalescent COVID-19. The sample comprised peripheral blood. The chain joins TRBV2 to TRBJ2-5, with a tentative D call TRBD1 (6 bases). The chain's CDR3 is CASSSGTRETQYF. In nucleotides, the CDR3 is TGTGCCAGCAGTTCCGGGACAAGGGAGACCCAGTACTTC.